The clone carrying this T cell receptor (beta chain) was counted ten times or more. TCRdb reprocessed the 5' RACE reads via MiXCR and lists one record per CDR3 protein. Of a few hundred thousand distinct CDR3 sequences listed, roughly 9.9% are singletons. CDR3 length: 13 residues. V was clipped by 11 bases and J by 1 base; unmatched bases: 7. Germline V gene data show CDR1 as SGHTA and CDR2 as FQGNSA. The data stem from a study of identical twins. These data also formed part of another study, on yellow fever vaccine responses in identical twins.

Sequenced input: PBMCs. The genes are TRBV7-2 and TRBJ2-7; 8 bases line up with TRBD1. The sequence was obtained from a woman between 18 and 29 years old in good health. The CDR3: CAGPRGPSYEQYF. The CDR3, as DNA: TGTGCCGGGCCCAGGGGGCCTTCCTACGAGCAGTACTTC. Looking up the rest from reference TRBV7-2 and TRBJ2-7 gives the full variable domain: GAGVSQSPSNKVTEKGKDVELRCDPISGHTALYWYRQSLGQGLEFLIYFQGNSAPDKSGLPSDRFSAERTGGSVSTLTIQRTQQEDSAVYLCAGPRGPSYEQYFGPGTRLTVT.